This TCR beta chain was sequenced during a study of blood T cell repertoires in COVID-19. Assay: immunoSEQ multiplex PCR; the TCRdb copy retains only in-frame clones and omits some. Among 300,000 or so clones listed, 70% to 90% were seen once. The source is a woman younger than 45 who had recovered from COVID-19. The sample comprised PBMCs or T cells enriched from blood (not recorded which).

CDR3 amino acids: CASSEGDRSFIYGYTF. The CDR3 DNA sequence: TGTGCCAGCAGTGAAGGGGACAGATCTTTCATCTATGGCTACACCTTC. The J gene is TRBJ1-2, the V gene TRBV2, with 7 bases identical to TRBD1. J gave up 4 bases and V 1 base, and 9 bases lay outside the gene matches. The germline CDR1 and CDR2 sequences are SNHLY and FYNNEI. The CDR3 contains 16 residues.